This T cell receptor beta chain was sequenced for a study of T cells in tuberculosis. Study summary: Sequenced TCRs come from CD1B-GMM tetramer-binding T cells.

The protocol was immunoSEQ multiplex PCR, while the TCRdb copy is restricted to in-frame clones and leaves out a portion. The sample yields tens of thousands of clones, more than 75% seen once. Cells were sorted from thawed PBMC rested overnight and stained with GMM-loaded CD1B tetramer, viability dye and anti-CD3. CD1B tetramers were loaded with Rhodococcus equi-derived C32 glucose monomycolate. Tetramer-negative cells, approximately 90,000 per donor, were also sorted. The sample consisted of CD1b-GMM tetramer-negative cells sorted from PBMCs. The clonotype originates from an adult woman with latent tuberculosis.

The CDR3 is CSVGGLNQPQHF. CDR3 DNA sequence: TGCAGCGTCGGGGGTCTGAATCAGCCCCAGCATTTT. V gene TRBV29-1 combines with J gene TRBJ1-5, with D maybe TRBD1 (5 bases). Trimming removed 6 bases from V and 4 bases from J, with 10 bases in between. Germline V lookup: CDR1 SQVTM, CDR2 ANQGSEA. There are 12 residues in the CDR3.